The subject of this entry is one T cell receptor beta chain. This entry comes from a study of T cell responses to AZD1222 COVID-19 vaccine. TCRdb keeps only in-frame clones here, not all; method: immunoSEQ multiplex PCR. The table has roughly 160,000 clones, around nine tenths seen once. The sequence was obtained from an adult in good health. The source was peripheral blood, collected on day 0 of AZD1222 vaccination.

CDR3 loop: CASSRDRVNTEAFF. The CDR3 DNA reads as TGTGCCAGCAGTAGGGACAGGGTGAACACTGAAGCTTTCTTT. The genes are TRBV27 and TRBJ1-1, with TRBD1 matching over 9 bases. This CDR3 spans 14 amino acids. Germline V gene sequence: CDR1 MNHEY, CDR2 SMNVEV (reference sequence). V lost 5 bases and J lost 0; bases outside the gene matches: 1.